These 29 T cell receptor beta chains share one sample of origin, sequenced in a study of T cell changes during pregnancy in multiple sclerosis. Generated by immunoSEQ multiplex PCR, the TCRdb table keeps only in-frame clones and is missing some. Among some 44,000 clones, approximately 90% were seen once, and the ten largest hold under 1.5%. Sequenced material: CD4+ T cells from peripheral blood mononuclear cells, taken in the second trimester of pregnancy. Receptor source: a female donor with multiple sclerosis, enrolled in a pregnancy study.

The V call is TRBV18, the J call TRBJ2-7; TRBD2 matches 11 bases. In germline, CDR1 is KGHSH, CDR2 LQKENI. The V gene end was trimmed by 1 base and the J gene end by 4 bases; junction bases not matched to a gene: 0. This CDR3 spans 14 amino acids. CDR3 coding DNA: TGTGCCAGCTCACCACGGACTAGCGGGTACGAGCAGTACTTC. Translation gives CASSPRTSGYEQYF.

The chain uses TRBV2 and TRBJ2-1, with 8 bases fitting TRBD2. V gave up 8 bases and J gave up 4 bases; unmatched junction bases: 13. Germline CDR1 and CDR2: SNHLY and FYNNEI. The CDR3 contains 16 residues. In DNA form, the CDR3 reads TGTGCCAGCTTTGACCTCCACGGGGGGGGGTACAATGAGCAGTTCTTC. Residues: CASFDLHGGGYNEQFF.

The gene calls are TRBV5-1 and TRBJ1-1; D perhaps matches TRBD1 (5 bases). The CDR3 is 12 amino acids. Deletions cut 4 bases from V and 7 bases from J, with 11 bases between. The V gene's germline CDR1 is SGHRS and CDR2 YFSETQ. CDR3 in DNA: TGCGCCAGCAGCCACAGCCAGGGTGAAGCTTTCTTT. Its protein is CASSHSQGEAFF.

This chain links TRBV18 with TRBJ2-7, with 13 positions matching TRBD2. After removal of 3 bases from V and 2 bases from J, the junction contained 1 base not matched to a gene. This CDR3 contains 15 residues. Germline lookup yields CDR1 KGHSH and CDR2 LQKENI. The CDR3 is CASSPGLAGTYEQYF. DNA of the CDR3: TGTGCCAGCTCACCGGGACTAGCGGGGACCTACGAGCAGTACTTC.

This sequence joins TRBV9 and TRBJ1-4; a possible D gene is TRBD1 (6 bases). CDR3 length equals 15 residues. The V gene lost 3 bases and the J gene lost 4 bases, with 13 bases spanning the gap. Per germline, CDR1 SGDLS and CDR2 YYNGEE. Here the CDR3 reads CASSARGTHNEKLFF. CDR3 bases: TGTGCCAGCAGCGCCAGGGGTACCCATAATGAAAAACTGTTTTTT.

The chain couples TRBV6-6 to TRBJ2-7; D gene uncertain. The germline V and J ends were trimmed by 7 bases and 7 bases, with 11 bases remaining between them. CDR1 is MNHNY, CDR2 SVGAGI, per germline (reference sequence). The CDR3 extends over 11 amino acids. CDR3 region: CASNDSREQYF. CDR3 nucleotides: TGTGCCAGCAACGACTCACGGGAGCAGTACTTC.

This clone was seen a single time. This chain uses TRBV5-1 with TRBJ2-7, with 8 nucleotides matching TRBD2. Germline-derived CDR1 and CDR2 are SGHRS and YFSETQ. Unmatched junction bases numbered 2, after V lost 4 bases and J lost 5 bases. The CDR3 sequence is 12 residues long. DNA for the CDR3: TGCGCCAGCAGCCGGACTAGCCACGAGCAGTACTTC. Amino acid sequence: CASSRTSHEQYF.

The J gene is TRBJ2-2, the V gene TRBV15; no definite D call. The CDR3 has 15 residues. The germline V gene has CDR1 LNHNV and CDR2 YYDKDF (reference sequence). The ends were cut back, 0 bases at V and 4 bases at J, with 9 bases in the middle. DNA for the CDR3: TGTGCCACCAGCAGAGAAAGGAGTTCCACCGGGGAGCTGTTTTTT. Translating it yields CATSRERSSTGELFF.

The chain has TRBV5-4 and TRBJ2-2, with D possibly being TRBD2 (6 bases). Trimming pared 5 bases from V and 6 bases from J, leaving 14 bases between. Germline loops: CDR1 SGHNT, CDR2 YYREEE (reference sequence). This CDR3 comprises 14 residues. CDR3 sequence: CASRTEGRAGELFF. DNA of the CDR3: TGTGCCAGCAGGACGGAGGGCCGGGCCGGGGAGCTGTTTTTT. Drawing the rest from reference TRBV5-4 and TRBJ2-2, the complete variable domain is ETGVTQSPTHLIKTRGQQVTLRCSSQSGHNTVSWYQQALGQGPQFIFQYYREEENGRGNFPPRFSGLQFPNYSSELNVNALELDDSALYLCASRTEGRAGELFFGEGSRLTVL.

The chain employs TRBV28 and TRBJ1-5; D call uncertain. Germline CDR1 and CDR2: MDHEN and SYDVKM. The V gene lost 3 bases and the J gene lost 4 bases, with 4 bases spanning the gap. This CDR3 region has 12 residues. CDR3 in DNA: TGTGCCAGCAGTTTCGTTAATCAGCCCCAGCATTTT. Its protein product is CASSFVNQPQHF. The full variable domain, with the rest looked up from reference TRBV28 and TRBJ1-5, is DVKVTQSSRYLVKRTGEKVFLECVQDMDHENMFWYRQDPGLGLRLIYFSYDVKMKEKGDIPEGYSVSREKKERFSLILESASTNQTSMYLCASSFVNQPQHFGDGTRLSIL.

The rearrangement uses TRBV27 and TRBJ2-2, with 9 nucleotides matching TRBD1. Trimming took 0 bases from V and 11 from J; bases not matched to a gene: 10. The V gene's germline CDR1 is MNHEY and CDR2 SMNVEV (reference sequence). The CDR3 sequence is 16 residues long. The CDR3 loop reads CASSLSGQGLISELFF. The CDR3 nucleotides read TGTGCCAGCAGTTTATCGGGACAGGGCCTCATCAGTGAGCTGTTTTTT.

Only one count was recorded for this clone. The gene calls are TRBV9 and TRBJ2-3; TRBD2 matches 14 bases. This CDR3 has 17 amino acids. Germline values: CDR1 SGDLS, CDR2 YYNGEE. The V gene end was trimmed by 4 bases and the J gene end by 5 bases; junction bases not matched to a gene: 9. The CDR3 region is CASSLSGLAGVRDTQYF. CDR3 coding DNA: TGTGCCAGCAGCTTATCGGGACTAGCGGGAGTTCGAGATACGCAGTATTTT. Supplemented by reference TRBV9 and TRBJ2-3, the full variable domain reads DSGVTQTPKHLITATGQRVTLRCSPRSGDLSVYWYQQSLDQGLQFLIQYYNGEERAKGNILERFSAQQFPDLHSELNLSSLELGDSALYFCASSLSGLAGVRDTQYFGPGTRLTVL.

This chain links TRBV7-9 with TRBJ2-1; tentative D call: TRBD1 (5 bases). CDR3 length: 14 residues. Deletions cut 3 bases from V and 4 bases from J, with 10 bases between. Germline V gene sequence: CDR1 SEHNR, CDR2 FQNEAQ (reference sequence). CDR3 coding DNA: TGTGCCAGCAGCTTGTCCAGGGTATACAATGAGCAGTTCTTC. This sequence encodes CASSLSRVYNEQFF.

The chain carries TRBV21-1 and TRBJ1-4; the table's TRBD1 call for D was not verified on the DNA. TRBV21-1 is termed a pseudogene. CDR3 length equals 13 residues. This CDR3 is CASTDRPNEKLFF. For the CDR3, the DNA is TGTGCCAGCACCGACAGGCCTAATGAAAAACTGTTTTTT.

DNA for the CDR3: TGTGCCAGCAGCGACGTTGTAACAGGGCCGATGGGGGAGCAGTACTTC. It codes for CASSDVVTGPMGEQYF. The chain joins TRBV11-2 to TRBJ2-7; maybe TRBD1 (6 bases). The V end lost 5 bases, the J end lost 7 bases, and 24 bases lay between the germline ends. CDR3 length: 16 residues. Germline-derived CDR1 and CDR2 are SGHAT and FQNNGV. The variable domain in full, completed from reference TRBV11-2 and TRBJ2-7, reads EAGVAQSPRYKIIEKRQSVAFWCNPISGHATLYWYQQILGQGPKLLIQFQNNGVVDDSQLPKDRFSAERLKGVDSTLKIQPAKLEDSAVYLCASSDVVTGPMGEQYFGPGTRLTVT.

The chain is built from TRBV7-6 and TRBJ1-1; TRBD1 matches 9 bases. The CDR3 totals 15 residues. The V gene end was trimmed by 5 bases and the J gene end by 1 base; junction bases not matched to a gene: 5. Germline-derived CDR1 and CDR2 are SGHVS and FNYEAQ. The CDR3: CASSIGQGRNTEAFF. The CDR3 DNA reads TGTGCCAGCAGCATCGGACAGGGGAGGAACACTGAAGCTTTCTTT.

The chain couples TRBV28 to TRBJ2-2; D call uncertain. The CDR3 length is 12 residues. Germline values: CDR1 MDHEN, CDR2 SYDVKM. V lost 7 bases and J lost 6, with 9 bases in between. CDR3 loop: CASTKRPGELFF. DNA of the CDR3: TGTGCCAGCACTAAGCGACCCGGGGAGCTGTTTTTT.

The V and J genes are TRBV27 and TRBJ2-7, with 7 bases aligning to TRBD2. Germline lookup yields CDR1 MNHEY and CDR2 SMNVEV (reference sequence). J gave up 7 bases and V 2 bases, and 5 bases lay outside the gene matches. The CDR3 has 13 amino acids. In DNA form, the CDR3 reads TGTGCCAGCAGTTTACGGACTAGGGGTGAGCAGTACTTC. Translation: CASSLRTRGEQYF.

The J gene is TRBJ2-1, the V gene TRBV25-1; 7 nucleotides align to TRBD2. V shed 3 bases and J 9 bases; nucleotides not matched to a gene: 17. The CDR3 contains 17 residues. Germline V gene sequence: CDR1 MGHDK, CDR2 SYGVNS. The CDR3 sequence is CASSEAGVLATIGEQFF. In DNA, the CDR3 is TGTGCCAGCAGTGAGGCGGGAGTGTTGGCAACAATAGGTGAGCAGTTCTTC.

The chain employs TRBV9 and TRBJ2-1; D uncertain. Trimming took off 0 bases at V and 1 base at J, with 5 bases between the two ends. Germline CDR1 SGDLS, CDR2 YYNGEE. The CDR3 contains 14 residues. CDR3 residues: CASSVAASYNEQFF. The CDR3, as DNA: TGTGCCAGCAGCGTAGCCGCGTCCTACAATGAGCAGTTCTTC.

For this clone: At the DNA level, this CDR3 is encoded by other sequences in the same sample as well. V is TRBV5-1 and J is TRBJ1-5, with no clear D. Germline loops: CDR1 SGHRS, CDR2 YFSETQ. There are 15 residues in the CDR3. Trimming shortened V by 0 bases and J by 0 bases, and 7 bases separated the two germline ends. The CDR3 region has the DNA TGCGCCAGCAGCTTGGACAGTTATAGCAATCAGCCCCAGCATTTT. The encoded protein is CASSLDSYSNQPQHF. Filled out from reference TRBV5-1 and TRBJ1-5, the complete variable domain reads KAGVTQTPRYLIKTRGQQVTLSCSPISGHRSVSWYQQTPGQGLQFLFEYFSETQRNKGNFPGRFSGRQFSNSRSEMNVSTLELGDSALYLCASSLDSYSNQPQHFGDGTRLSIL.

This rearrangement joins TRBV7-6 to TRBJ2-1; 10 bases line up with TRBD2. The CDR3 consists of 16 residues. Trimming took 4 bases from V and 5 from J; bases not matched to a gene: 8. In germline, CDR1 is SGHVS, CDR2 FNYEAQ. CDR3 nucleotide sequence: TGTGCCAGCAGCTCCACACGGACTAGCGGAAACAATGAGCAGTTCTTC. Residues: CASSSTRTSGNNEQFF.

This chain connects TRBV7-3 to TRBJ2-2; TRBD2 aligns across 9 bases. CDR1 is SGHTA and CDR2 is FQGTGA in the germline V gene. CDR3 size: 16 residues. Germline trimming cut 0 bases from V and 6 bases from J; bases unmatched to any gene: 5. The CDR3 nucleotides read TGTGCCAGCAGCTTAACAGCGGGAGGAAGGGCCGGGGAGCTGTTTTTT. Translating gives CASSLTAGGRAGELFF.

The chain carries TRBV28 and TRBJ1-4; TRBD1 is a possible D gene (5 bases). Looked up from germline, CDR1 is MDHEN and CDR2 is SYDVKM. The CDR3 spans 14 residues. Trimming left V 6 bases short and J 3 bases short, with 11 bases between. The CDR3 protein is CASSLAGPNEKLFF. The CDR3 nucleotides are TGTGCCAGCAGCCTGGCAGGGCCTAATGAAAAACTGTTTTTT.

CDR3 sequence reads: CASSLDINNYGYTF. The CDR3 DNA reads as TGCGCCAGCAGCTTGGACATAAATAACTATGGCTACACCTTC. This rearrangement joins TRBV5-1 to TRBJ1-2; no reliable D call. This CDR3 is 14 amino acids long. Germline V gene lookup returns CDR1 SGHRS and CDR2 YFSETQ. V shed 0 bases and J shed 1 base, with 7 bases lying between them.

The V call is TRBV5-1, the J call TRBJ2-3, with TRBD2 as a possible D gene (5 bases). Germline V CDR1 and CDR2: SGHRS, YFSETQ. CDR3 length equals 13 residues. V lost 0 bases and J 7 bases, leaving 9 bases between the germline ends. CDR3 sequence: CASSLGTLNTQYF. The CDR3 DNA reads TGCGCCAGCAGCTTGGGGACTCTAAATACGCAGTATTTT. Using reference TRBV5-1 and TRBJ2-3 for the parts outside the CDR3, the full variable domain is KAGVTQTPRYLIKTRGQQVTLSCSPISGHRSVSWYQQTPGQGLQFLFEYFSETQRNKGNFPGRFSGRQFSNSRSEMNVSTLELGDSALYLCASSLGTLNTQYFGPGTRLTVL.

This chain uses TRBV6-1 with TRBJ2-6; D gene ambiguous. The CDR3 contains 19 residues. The ends were cut back, 3 bases at V and 0 bases at J, with 18 bases in the middle. Looked up from germline, CDR1 is MNHNS and CDR2 is SASEGT. In nucleotides, the CDR3 is TGTGCCAGCAGTGATCCTAATCCGGGTTTACCCTCTGGGGCCAACGTCCTGACTTTC. Encoded protein: CASSDPNPGLPSGANVLTF.

The rearrangement uses TRBV5-1 and TRBJ2-1; D is uncertain. V was pared by 1 base and J by 4 bases, with 6 bases between. The CDR3 spans 13 residues. Germline assignment: CDR1 SGHRS and CDR2 YFSETQ. The CDR3 DNA reads TGCGCCAGCAGCTTGCCACTTTACAATGAGCAGTTCTTC. It is translated as CASSLPLYNEQFF.

CDR3: CASSLGLADTDTQYF. CDR3 DNA: TGTGCCAGCAGTTTGGGTCTAGCGGACACAGATACGCAGTATTTT. The chain links TRBV28 to TRBJ2-3, with TRBD2 matching 7 bases. This CDR3 spans 15 amino acids. CDR1 is MDHEN, CDR2 SYDVKM, per germline. J lost 2 bases, V lost 3 bases, and 5 bases had no gene match.